Listed here are 23 T cell receptor beta chains from one sample, sequenced in a study of cytomegalovirus exposure and HLA in healthy donors. PCR employed 60 Vbeta and 13 Jbeta primers. Sequenced by immunoSEQ multiplex PCR; TCRdb stores in-frame clones only, minus some. The data show around 130,000 clones, about three quarters seen once. The material sequenced was PBMCs. These receptor sequences come from a woman between 18 and 30 years old in good health and CMV-seronegative.

The sample holds one count of this clone. V and J are TRBV6-1 and TRBJ1-2, with TRBD1 matching over 8 bases. Looked up from germline, CDR1 is MNHNS and CDR2 is SASEGT. The CDR3 covers 19 residues. V dropped 4 bases and J dropped 7; count of bases not matched to a gene: 23. The CDR3 sequence is CASSARYSGTGARGGGYTF. CDR3 bases: TGTGCCAGCAGTGCAAGATATTCCGGGACAGGCGCTCGCGGGGGTGGCTACACCTTC.

The J gene is TRBJ2-5, the V gene TRBV6-1, with 10 bases matching TRBD2. Trimming at V came to 5 bases and at J to 4 bases, leaving 7 bases not matched to a gene. The CDR3 sequence is 15 residues long. Germline assignment: CDR1 MNHNS and CDR2 SASEGT. Written as DNA, the CDR3 is TGTGCCAGCAGTCCAGCGGGAGGGGGCGGAGAGACCCAGTACTTC. Translated, it gives CASSPAGGGGETQYF.

V is TRBV10-1 and J is TRBJ1-2; TRBD1 matches at 7 bases. The CDR3 is 13 residues long. Per the germline V gene, CDR1 is WNHNN and CDR2 is SYGVQD (reference sequence). The V segment lost 4 bases and the J segment 6 bases; nucleotides outside the gene matches: 5. CDR3 amino acids: CASSGQGAHGYTF. DNA of the CDR3: TGCGCCAGCAGTGGACAGGGCGCCCATGGCTACACCTTC.

This clone appeared a few times. The chain uses TRBV2 and TRBJ2-1, with D uncertain. The germline V gene has CDR1 SNHLY and CDR2 FYNNEI. The CDR3 consists of 15 residues. Between the trimmed V and J ends, which lost 10 bases and 0 bases, there was a span of 16 bases. The DNA of the CDR3 is TGTGCCACCTCCTTGGCGGCTAGCTCCTACAATGAGCAGTTCTTC. It codes for CATSLAASSYNEQFF.

The chain carries TRBV18 and TRBJ1-1; possibly TRBD1 for D (6 bases). Trimming took off 6 bases at V and 1 base at J, with 9 bases between the two ends. Germline CDR1 KGHSH, CDR2 LQKENI. This CDR3 contains 13 residues. CDR3 sequence reads: CASSLDRNTEAFF. DNA for the CDR3: TGTGCCAGCTCGCTGGACAGGAACACTGAAGCTTTCTTT. Together with reference TRBV18 and TRBJ1-1, the CDR3 gives the full variable domain: NAGVMQNPRHLVRRRGQEARLRCSPMKGHSHVYWYRQLPEEGLKFMVYLQKENIIDESGMPKERFSAEFPKEGPSILRIQQVVRGDSAAYFCASSLDRNTEAFFGQGTRLTVV.

The CDR3 loop is CASSFSSNEQFF. The CDR3 coding sequence is TGTGCCAGCAGCTTCAGTTCTAATGAGCAGTTCTTC. V usage is TRBV5-4 and J usage is TRBJ2-1; D is undetermined. Germline V gene lookup returns CDR1 SGHNT and CDR2 YYREEE (reference sequence). This CDR3 is built from 12 residues. Trimming pared 2 bases from V and 7 bases from J, leaving 7 bases between.

The J gene is TRBJ2-1, the V gene TRBV30; 7 nucleotides match TRBD1. CDR1 and CDR2 from the germline V gene are GTSNPN and SVGIG (reference sequence). V lost 3 bases, J lost 2 bases, and 7 bases stayed unmatched. The CDR3 covers 15 residues. The CDR3 DNA reads TGTGCCTGGAGGATGAGGGGGCTAGCCTACAATGAGCAGTTCTTC. Its protein is CAWRMRGLAYNEQFF. Combining the CDR3 with reference TRBV30 and TRBJ2-1 gives the whole variable domain SQTIHQWPATLVQPVGSPLSLECTVEGTSNPNLYWYRQAAGRGLQLLFYSVGIGQISSEVPQNLSASRPQDRQFILSSKKLLLSDSGFYLCAWRMRGLAYNEQFFGPGTRLTVL.

The genes are TRBV5-1 and TRBJ2-3; 13 bases match TRBD2. This CDR3 is 16 amino acids long. Per the germline V gene, CDR1 is SGHRS and CDR2 is YFSETQ. V gave up 4 bases and J gave up 14 bases; unmatched junction bases: 16. This CDR3 is CASSPTFGTSGKQLYF. The CDR3 region has the DNA TGCGCCAGCAGCCCCACGTTCGGGACTAGCGGGAAACAACTGTATTTT.

This chain joins TRBV5-1 and TRBJ1-2; no definite D call. The CDR3 totals 14 residues. Germline CDR1 reads SGHRS; CDR2 reads YFSETQ. V was trimmed by 3 bases and J by 7 bases, leaving 16 bases between them. The CDR3 spells CASSYGEEGRGYTF. The CDR3 DNA reads as TGCGCCAGCAGCTACGGGGAAGAGGGCCGTGGCTACACCTTC.

J is TRBJ2-7 and V is TRBV7-2; possible D gene TRBD2, 6 bases. V was shortened by 5 bases and J by 2 bases, with 16 bases between the two germline ends. The CDR3 extends over 15 amino acids. Germline V gene data show CDR1 as SGHTA and CDR2 as FQGNSA. The CDR3 spells CASSPGAETTYEQYF. Written as DNA, the CDR3 is TGTGCCAGCAGCCCGGGAGCGGAAACCACCTACGAGCAGTACTTC.

This clone turned up a few times. V usage is TRBV4-2 and J usage is TRBJ2-7; TRBD2 agrees at 9 bases. The V gene end was trimmed by 0 bases and the J gene end by 5 bases; junction bases not matched to a gene: 8. The germline V gene encodes CDR1 LGHNA and CDR2 YNFKEQ. The length of the CDR3 is 16 residues. This CDR3 reads CASSQDLAGGEDEQYF. In DNA form, the CDR3 reads TGTGCCAGCAGCCAAGATTTGGCGGGAGGGGAGGACGAGCAGTACTTC.

The rearrangement joins TRBV19 to TRBJ2-1; D might be TRBD2 (5 bases). The CDR3 is made up of 15 amino acids. V shed 4 bases and J shed 6 bases, with 16 bases lying between them. Germline-derived CDR1 and CDR2 are LNHDA and SQIVND (reference sequence). CDR3 protein: CASSNTPLGSNEQFF. The CDR3 region has the DNA TGTGCCAGTAGTAACACCCCACTAGGAAGCAATGAGCAGTTCTTC.

This chain uses TRBV6-1 with TRBJ1-1, with D uncertain. The V gene's germline CDR1 is MNHNS and CDR2 SASEGT. Trimming cost V 0 bases and J 1 base, with 6 bases left between them. CDR3 length equals 14 residues. In nucleotides, the CDR3 is TGTGCCAGCAGTGAAGCCGGGAAGAACACTGAAGCTTTCTTT. Its translation is CASSEAGKNTEAFF.

The rearrangement joins TRBV30 to TRBJ2-1, with TRBD2 matching 13 bases. The germline CDR1 and CDR2 sequences are GTSNPN and SVGIG (reference sequence). The ends lost 5 bases at V and 7 bases at J; junction bases unmatched: 5. The CDR3 runs to 14 residues. CDR3 protein: CAWGLAGERNEQFF. CDR3 DNA: TGTGCCTGGGGACTAGCGGGAGAGAGAAATGAGCAGTTCTTC.

This chain connects TRBV9 to TRBJ2-2; D may be TRBD1 (6 bases). There are 15 residues in the CDR3. Germline V gene lookup returns CDR1 SGDLS and CDR2 YYNGEE. V was trimmed by 2 bases and J by 5 bases, leaving 13 bases between them. In DNA form, the CDR3 reads TGTGCCAGCAGCGTGGGCCCTCAGGGGACCGGGGAGCTGTTTTTT. It yields the protein CASSVGPQGTGELFF.

This clone occurred a few times. The chain joins TRBV6-1 to TRBJ2-7, with D maybe TRBD2 (6 bases). CDR1 and CDR2 from the germline V gene are MNHNS and SASEGT. V gave up 1 base and J gave up 3 bases, with 13 bases separating them. This CDR3 contains 15 residues. CDR3 amino acids: CASSEEVGRLYEQYF. CDR3 sequence (DNA): TGTGCCAGCAGTGAAGAAGTCGGGAGACTCTACGAGCAGTACTTC.

The chain recombines TRBV27 with TRBJ2-1, with D possibly matching TRBD2 (6 bases). Germline lookup yields CDR1 MNHEY and CDR2 SMNVEV (reference sequence). This CDR3 contains 12 residues. The germline V and J ends were trimmed by 8 bases and 6 bases, with 11 bases remaining between them. In DNA, the CDR3 is TGTGCCAGCGGCGGCGGGATCAATGAGCAGTTCTTC. Translation gives CASGGGINEQFF.

The chain has TRBV5-1 and TRBJ2-1; 7 bases match TRBD2. J was trimmed by 1 base and V by 7 bases; bases with no gene match: 11. Germline assignment: CDR1 SGHRS and CDR2 YFSETQ. The CDR3 is 16 residues long. The CDR3 DNA follows: TGCGCCAGCCGGGACTACCCTAAAGGTTCCTACAATGAGCAGTTCTTC. This sequence encodes CASRDYPKGSYNEQFF.

To note about this clone: Germline is not matched at one junction end, which may reflect a read error. The V gene is TRBV7-9, the J gene TRBJ1-5; D call uncertain. This CDR3 is 17 amino acids long. Germline loops: CDR1 SEHNR, CDR2 FQNEAQ (reference sequence). CDR3 sequence reads: CSSSLGFGDLRNQPQHF. The CDR3 nucleotides are TGTTCCAGCAGCTTAGGGTTCGGGGATTTGCGCAATCAGCCCCAGCATTTT.

This clone appeared a few times. The rearrangement uses TRBV6-6 and TRBJ1-2; D possibly corresponds to TRBD1 (5 bases). The germline V gene has CDR1 MNHNY and CDR2 SVGAGI (reference sequence). V lost 2 bases, J lost 8 bases, and 12 bases lay in between. This CDR3 comprises 13 residues. Here the CDR3 reads CASSYGGRGGYTF. In nucleotides, the CDR3 is TGTGCCAGCAGTTACGGGGGGAGAGGAGGCTACACCTTC.

Only a few counts were recorded for this clone. The chain has TRBV5-1 and TRBJ1-6; D unresolved. This CDR3 is 12 amino acids long. Germline lookup yields CDR1 SGHRS and CDR2 YFSETQ. The CDR3 here is CARSLGSAPLHF. The CDR3 DNA is TGCGCAAGAAGCTTGGGGTCAGCACCCCTCCACTTT.

The V call is TRBV5-6, the J call TRBJ2-7; 8 nucleotides align to TRBD2. V was clipped by 4 bases and J by 5 bases; unmatched bases: 14. Germline V gene data show CDR1 as SGHDT and CDR2 as YYEEEE. The CDR3 has 16 amino acids. The CDR3 loop is CASSLSPSGSWNEQYF. DNA of the CDR3: TGTGCCAGCAGCCTGTCCCCCAGCGGGAGTTGGAACGAGCAGTACTTC.

V and J are TRBV13 and TRBJ2-7, with D perhaps TRBD2 (5 bases). Trimming removed 1 base at V and 9 bases at J, with 25 bases between. The germline V gene has CDR1 PRHDT and CDR2 FYEKMQ (reference sequence). This CDR3 comprises 17 residues. The CDR3 sequence is CASSLALEGNVYEGQYF. The CDR3 region has the DNA TGTGCCAGCAGCTTAGCCCTTGAGGGAAACGTCTACGAGGGGCAGTACTTC.